This entry lists 18 T cell receptor beta chains sequenced from one sample in a study of cytomegalovirus exposure and HLA in healthy donors. Use of 60 Vbeta and 13 Jbeta primers characterized the PCR. This table comes from immunoSEQ multiplex PCR, and its TCRdb copy is limited to in-frame clones, with some not included. Seen here are 45,000 to 55,000 clones, around three fifths observed once, and the top ten hold about 10%. The specimen sequenced was PBMCs. These receptors were taken from a human donor in good health.

The chain combines TRBV28 with TRBJ1-2; D remains ambiguous. V lost 3 bases, J lost 7 bases, and 12 bases lay in between. There are 13 residues in the CDR3. CDR1 and CDR2 (germline): MDHEN, SYDVKM. The CDR3 region has the DNA TGTGCCAGCAGTTTGGCGGGCGCCGGTGGCTACACCTTC. The encoded protein is CASSLAGAGGYTF.

The chain joins TRBV10-3 to TRBJ1-3; tentative D call: TRBD1 (5 bases). CDR1 is ENHRY and CDR2 is SYGVKD in the germline V gene. This CDR3 has 14 residues. The V end was cut by 2 bases, the J end by 4 bases, with 9 bases between. Written as DNA, the CDR3 is TGTGCCATCAGTGAGGGGGCATCGGGAAACACCATATATTTT. Translation gives CAISEGASGNTIYF.

The gene calls are TRBV4-2 and TRBJ2-5; 11 positions agree with TRBD2. Germline V gene data show CDR1 as LGHNA and CDR2 as YNFKEQ. Trimming took 4 bases from V and 4 from J; bases not matched to a gene: 14. The CDR3 covers 18 residues. The CDR3 loop is CASSPTPFSGGAGETQYF. The CDR3 bases are TGTGCCAGCAGCCCCACTCCTTTTAGCGGGGGGGCGGGAGAGACCCAGTACTTC.

This clone was seen a handful of times. The chain carries TRBV7-9 and TRBJ1-1, with a weak D call TRBD1 (6 bases). The CDR3 runs to 13 residues. V gave up 5 bases and J gave up 6 bases, with 13 bases separating them. Germline lookup yields CDR1 SEHNR and CDR2 FQNEAQ (reference sequence). CDR3 DNA: TGTGCCAGCAGCCTTCAGGGGAGGGCTGAAGCTTTCTTT. It specifies CASSLQGRAEAFF.

The chain combines TRBV29-1 with TRBJ2-3, with a weak D call TRBD1 (7 bases). The V and J ends lost 5 bases and 1 base respectively, with 16 bases between them. This CDR3 spans 15 amino acids. Germline-derived CDR1 and CDR2 are SQVTM and ANQGSEA. The chain's CDR3 is CSVQAGGFGTDTQYF. The CDR3 DNA sequence: TGCAGCGTTCAGGCAGGGGGGTTCGGCACAGATACGCAGTATTTT.

For this clone: A read error may account for a junction end that differs from germline. In the same sample, other DNA sequences code for this CDR3. The CDR3 coding sequence is TGTGCCAGCAGGGAAGGAACTACGGGAAAAGCTTTCTTT. Residues: CASREGTTGKAFF. The chain recombines TRBV2 with TRBJ1-1; no firm D call. CDR3 length: 13 residues. Germline CDR1 SNHLY, CDR2 FYNNEI.

This clone has a handful of counts. The CDR3 DNA is TGTGCCAGCAGCAGAGGCGGGACGGCCGACACTGAAGCTTTCTTT. Translated, it gives CASSRGGTADTEAFF. This rearrangement joins TRBV5-4 to TRBJ1-1; possible D gene TRBD1, 5 bases. V was shortened by 4 bases and J by 3 bases, with 16 bases between the two germline ends. The CDR3 is made up of 15 amino acids. Germline-derived CDR1 and CDR2 are SGHNT and YYREEE (reference sequence).

CDR3: CASSQERGIAGGPYNEQFF. The CDR3 DNA follows: TGTGCCAGCAGCCAAGAAAGGGGGATAGCGGGGGGCCCCTACAATGAGCAGTTCTTC. The rearrangement joins TRBV4-2 to TRBJ2-1, with 10 bases fitting TRBD2. Germline V gives CDR1 LGHNA, CDR2 YNFKEQ. This CDR3 has 19 amino acids. Trimming took 0 bases from V and 2 from J; bases not matched to a gene: 10.

The chain carries TRBV6-1 and TRBJ1-2; a weak D match, TRBD1 (5 bases). The germline V gene has CDR1 MNHNS and CDR2 SASEGT. With 3 bases removed from V and 6 bases from J, the gap between germline ends came to 11 bases. This CDR3 region has 13 residues. The CDR3 nucleotides read TGTGCCAGCAGTGACCGGGGGTTGGATGGCTACACCTTC. This codes for CASSDRGLDGYTF.

This chain uses TRBV9 with TRBJ2-5; maybe TRBD1 (7 bases). The V end lost 3 bases, the J end lost 1 base, and 10 bases lay between the germline ends. CDR1 SGDLS and CDR2 YYNGEE come from the germline V gene. The CDR3 length is 14 residues. In DNA form, the CDR3 reads TGTGCCAGCAGCGCCAGGGGGGTCCAAGAGACCCAGTACTTC. Translating gives CASSARGVQETQYF.

The chain uses TRBV19 and TRBJ2-1, with unresolved D. V was shortened by 1 base and J by 9 bases, with 10 bases between the two germline ends. The CDR3 is 13 amino acids. The germline gives CDR1 LNHDA, CDR2 SQIVND (reference sequence). CDR3 protein: CASSIGPRSEQFF. As DNA, the CDR3 is TGTGCCAGTAGTATAGGCCCCCGTAGTGAGCAGTTCTTC.

J is TRBJ2-7 and V is TRBV4-1, with D possibly being TRBD1 (5 bases). The CDR3 is made up of 15 amino acids. V was trimmed by 1 base and J by 3 bases, leaving 13 bases between them. Germline CDR1 MGHRA, CDR2 YSYEKL. CDR3 bases: TGCGCCAGCAGCCAAGTTCGGGCAGGGATCTACGAGCAGTACTTC. This translates into CASSQVRAGIYEQYF.

The chain has TRBV7-9 and TRBJ2-3; 9 positions match TRBD2. The CDR3 has 17 residues. Germline values: CDR1 SEHNR, CDR2 FQNEAQ (reference sequence). After removal of 0 bases from V and 2 bases from J, the junction contained 6 bases not matched to a gene. The CDR3 region is CASSLAKLAGATDTQYF. The CDR3 DNA follows: TGTGCCAGCAGCTTAGCGAAATTAGCGGGGGCCACAGATACGCAGTATTTT.

The genes are TRBV7-3 and TRBJ1-1, with 9 nucleotides matching TRBD1. CDR1 and CDR2 from the germline V gene are SGHTA and FQGTGA. After removal of 4 bases from V and 3 bases from J, the junction contained 3 bases not matched to a gene. The CDR3 has 14 amino acids. Here the CDR3 DNA reads TGTGCCAGCAGCTGGACAGGGGAGTACACTGAAGCTTTCTTT. Translating it yields CASSWTGEYTEAFF.

This chain links TRBV10-3 with TRBJ2-7, with a weak D call TRBD1 (5 bases). CDR1 is ENHRY, CDR2 SYGVKD, per germline. The V and J ends lost 8 bases and 2 bases respectively, with 16 bases between them. The length of the CDR3 is 14 residues. CDR3 sequence reads: CAIRKDRNPYEQYF. CDR3 nucleotide sequence: TGTGCCATCCGAAAAGACAGAAACCCCTACGAGCAGTACTTC.

The V gene is TRBV27, the J gene TRBJ1-5, with TRBD1 matching over 8 bases. V lost 2 bases to trimming and J lost 4 bases; unmatched junction nucleotides: 10. The germline CDR1 and CDR2 sequences are MNHEY and SMNVEV (reference sequence). CDR3 length: 17 amino acids. The DNA of the CDR3 is TGTGCCAGCAGTTTAAAGGGCCAGGGGGCGCGAAATCAGCCCCAGCATTTT. It yields the protein CASSLKGQGARNQPQHF.

J is TRBJ1-2 and V is TRBV4-2; D gene unclear. Germline V gene lookup returns CDR1 LGHNA and CDR2 YNFKEQ. Deletions cut 1 base from V and 3 bases from J, with 9 bases between. CDR3 length equals 14 residues. CDR3 residues: CASSQAEGDYGYTF. CDR3 coding DNA: TGTGCCAGCAGCCAAGCGGAAGGAGACTATGGCTACACCTTC.

This chain uses TRBV5-6 with TRBJ1-2; maybe TRBD1 (5 bases). Per the germline V gene, CDR1 is SGHDT and CDR2 is YYEEEE. This CDR3 region has 13 residues. V was cut by 6 bases and J by 3 bases, with 12 bases left in between. CDR3 sequence (DNA): TGTGCCAGCAATGGGGCGGGGGACTATGGCTACACCTTC. Protein sequence: CASNGAGDYGYTF.